This TCR beta chain was recovered during a study of blood T cell repertoires in COVID-19. Study-level information: Sources were T cells, B-cell-depleted T cells, or PBMCs; the material itself was cDNA or gDNA.

The CDR3 has 15 amino acids. Germline V gene data show CDR1 as MRHNA and CDR2 as SNTAGT. Trimming took off 3 bases at V and 4 bases at J, with 12 bases between the two ends. In the authors' workflow: Amplified reference gene primers provided the basis for estimating nucleated cell counts. The method was immunoSEQ multiplex PCR; TCRdb's version includes in-frame clones alone and lacks a portion of them. V, J and clone size are taken as reported in that table, and D and trimming were inferred from the DNA itself. The sample yields approximately 150,000 clones, roughly 87% seen once. This receptor was taken from a woman in her forties or fifties with acute or convalescent COVID-19. This sequence joins TRBV6-4 and TRBJ2-2; D is perhaps TRBD2 (5 bases). The sequencing input was peripheral blood. CDR3 in DNA: TGTGCCAGCAGTGAAGCACTTGCGGGCACCGGGGAGCTGTTTTTT. Its protein product is CASSEALAGTGELFF.